The sequence of this TCR beta chain was determined in a study of shared clonotypes between healthy human individuals. Positively selected for CCR7, the CD45RO-negative cells used as naive CD8 cells excluded terminally differentiated effector memory CD45RA+ cells. There are 15 residues in the CDR3. Germline V lookup: CDR1 MNHNY, CDR2 SVGAGI (reference sequence). The J segment lost 5 bases and the V segment lost 2 bases, leaving 5 bases of the junction unmatched. Assay: immunoSEQ multiplex PCR; the TCRdb copy retains only in-frame clones and omits some. The sample lists about 2.1 million clones; around 95% were seen once.

V usage is TRBV6-6 and J usage is TRBJ2-5; TRBD1 aligns across 10 bases. Specimen: naive CD8+ T cells from PBMCs. The origin of this receptor is a man aged 18 to 29 in good health. Some clones in this sample may be carry-over from other donors' samples. The DNA of the CDR3 is TGTGCCAGCAGTTACCGGGACAGGGGTTGGGAGACCCAGTACTTC. This translates into CASSYRDRGWETQYF.